This T cell receptor beta chain was sequenced in a study of regulatory T cells in long-lasting Graves disease. Germline loops: CDR1 PRHDT, CDR2 FYEKMQ (reference sequence). The V gene end was trimmed by 5 bases and the J gene end by 7 bases; junction bases not matched to a gene: 11. The CDR3 totals 15 residues. Building of the TCR beta libraries involved iRepertoire HTBI primers and Arm-PCR of CDR3 regions. TCRdb passed the multiplex PCR reads through MiXCR, listing each CDR3 protein once. Here the sample spans around 300,000 distinct CDR3 sequences, more than 20% being singletons. The time point was: persistent/refractory GD, antithyroid drugs over 5 years with positive TRAb. Isolated PBMC RNA provided the starting material for the TCR library. This clonotype came up a few times.

The starting material was peripheral blood mononuclear cells (PBMCs), obtained when the disease was refractory, from a patient treated with antithyroid drugs. The origin of this receptor is a female donor with Graves disease. The gene calls are TRBV13 and TRBJ2-7; TRBD2 agrees at 10 bases. The CDR3, as DNA: TGTGCCAGCAGCCCCACGCTAGCGGGAGTGCGTGAGCAGTACTTC. Translated, it gives CASSPTLAGVREQYF.